What follows are 28 T cell receptor beta chains derived from one specimen sequenced in a study of T cells in Graves' hyperthyroidism and ophthalmopathy. From RNA transcripts, TCR beta CDR3 regions were amplified. HTBI primers were employed in a first-round RT-PCR of the TCR CDR3. TCRdb reprocessed the multiplex PCR reads with MiXCR, giving one entry per CDR3 protein. This sample yields 250,000 or so distinct CDR3 sequences, of which roughly 17% are seen a single time; 28% belongs to the top ten. Sequencing used blood. Every receptor here comes from a young woman with Graves' ophthalmopathy.

This clonotype has at least ten counts. The chain joins TRBV4-1 to TRBJ2-3; 9 bases map to TRBD2. The CDR3 length is 15 residues. Germline CDR1 is MGHRA and CDR2 is YSYEKL. V was clipped by 3 bases and J by 6 bases; unmatched bases: 7. CDR3 nucleotide sequence: TGCGCCAGCAGCCATAGGCCTAGCGGGGAGGATACGCAGTATTTT. Translating gives CASSHRPSGEDTQYF.

The chain has TRBV11-2 and TRBJ2-7; 8 positions agree with TRBD1. The germline CDR1 and CDR2 sequences are SGHAT and FQNNGV. The CDR3 loop spans 14 amino acids. The V segment lost 5 bases and the J segment 5 bases; nucleotides outside the gene matches: 8. In nucleotides, the CDR3 is TGTGCCAGCAGCCGCGGACAGGGAACCGACGAGCAGTACTTC. Translating it yields CASSRGQGTDEQYF.

The chain couples TRBV29-1 to TRBJ2-2; possibly TRBD1 or TRBD2 for D (6 bases each). Germline lookup yields CDR1 SQVTM and CDR2 ANQGSEA. The CDR3 sequence is 15 residues long. V was pared by 3 bases and J by 0 bases, with 11 bases between. This CDR3 is CSVELGGTNTGELFF. The CDR3 DNA sequence: TGCAGCGTTGAGCTCGGGGGCACGAACACCGGGGAGCTGTTTTTT.

This clonotype was picked up many times. CDR3 sequence reads: CASSQEGGGVYNEQFF. DNA of the CDR3: TGCGCCAGCAGCCAAGAGGGAGGGGGCGTCTACAATGAGCAGTTCTTC. The chain recombines TRBV4-3 with TRBJ2-1; tentatively, D is TRBD1 or TRBD2 (7 bases each). CDR1 and CDR2 from the germline V gene are LGHNA and YSLEER. V lost 0 bases and J lost 3, with 12 bases in between. CDR3 size: 16 residues.

This clonotype was observed at least ten times. The rearrangement uses TRBV5-6 and TRBJ1-1; TRBD1 is a possible D gene (5 bases). The CDR3 totals 15 residues. Trimming cost V 2 bases and J 3 bases, with 14 bases left between them. CDR1 and CDR2 from the germline V gene are SGHDT and YYEEEE. CDR3 sequence: CASSFGAGGHTEAFF. The CDR3 DNA is TGTGCCAGCAGCTTTGGCGCCGGGGGACACACTGAAGCTTTCTTT.

The chain combines TRBV29-1 with TRBJ2-1; TRBD2 agrees at 15 bases. This CDR3 spans 15 amino acids. CDR1 is SQVTM and CDR2 is ANQGSEA in the germline V gene. With V trimmed by 6 bases and J by 13 bases, 13 bases remained unmatched. CDR3 amino acids: CSVCLIGTSGRIQFF. The CDR3 DNA follows: TGCAGCGTCTGTTTGATCGGGACTAGCGGGAGGATCCAGTTCTTC.

This clonotype was picked up many times. The CDR3, as DNA: TGCAGTGCTAGAGCCCCGGAAAAGGGTAGTGGCTACACCTTC. Its protein product is CSARAPEKGSGYTF. The chain has TRBV20-1 and TRBJ1-2; D not resolved. CDR3 length: 14 residues. V gave up 1 base and J gave up 7 bases, with 16 bases separating them. CDR1 and CDR2 from the germline V gene are DFQATT and SNEGSKA (reference sequence).

This clonotype was counted ten times or more. CDR3 residues: CASRVVRRDEAFF. The DNA for the CDR3 is TGTGCCAGCAGAGTGGTGAGGAGAGATGAAGCTTTCTTT. The rearrangement links TRBV28 to TRBJ1-1; D is undetermined. V was cut by 6 bases and J by 7 bases, with 15 bases left in between. Germline values: CDR1 MDHEN, CDR2 SYDVKM. CDR3 size: 13 residues. The full variable domain, with the rest looked up from reference TRBV28 and TRBJ1-1, is DVKVTQSSRYLVKRTGEKVFLECVQDMDHENMFWYRQDPGLGLRLIYFSYDVKMKEKGDIPEGYSVSREKKERFSLILESASTNQTSMYLCASRVVRRDEAFFGQGTRLTVV.

This clonotype has a count of ten or more. CDR3 bases: TGTGCCAGCAGCGTAGCTAGCGGGGGGTTCAATGAGCAGTTCTTC. Its translation: CASSVASGGFNEQFF. The chain carries TRBV9 and TRBJ2-1, with 11 bases matching TRBD2. J was trimmed by 6 bases and V by 0 bases; bases with no gene match: 2. This CDR3 has 15 amino acids. In germline, CDR1 is SGDLS, CDR2 YYNGEE.

This clonotype was counted ten times or more. The chain links TRBV9 to TRBJ2-5; D might be TRBD2 (6 bases). Trimming took off 4 bases at V and 5 bases at J, with 18 bases between the two ends. This CDR3 has 15 residues. Germline V CDR1 and CDR2: SGDLS, YYNGEE. The CDR3 DNA sequence: TGTGCCAGCAGCCCCCGCCCGGGAGCGCCGGAGACCCAGTACTTC. It encodes CASSPRPGAPETQYF.

In its sample, this clonotype was seen a few times. The chain is built from TRBV7-9 and TRBJ2-6; D gene uncertain. Trimming pared 0 bases from V and 0 bases from J, leaving 24 bases between. Germline loops: CDR1 SEHNR, CDR2 FQNEAQ (reference sequence). This CDR3 region has 22 residues. This CDR3 reads CASSLAQISTAQALSGANVLTF. CDR3 in DNA: TGTGCCAGCAGCTTAGCCCAGATTTCGACGGCGCAAGCTCTCTCTGGGGCCAACGTCCTGACTTTC.

This clonotype has a count of ten or more. The chain recombines TRBV15 with TRBJ1-1; a possible D gene is TRBD1 (5 bases). Germline lookup yields CDR1 LNHNV and CDR2 YYDKDF (reference sequence). V lost 2 bases, J lost 1 base, and 5 bases lay in between. The CDR3 runs 13 residues. The CDR3 here is CATSRQGNTEAFF. The CDR3 bases are TGTGCCACCAGCAGACAGGGGAACACTGAAGCTTTCTTT.

This clonotype was recorded at least ten times. V and J are TRBV19 and TRBJ2-1; 8 bases are a match to TRBD2. Germline V lookup: CDR1 LNHDA, CDR2 SQIVND (reference sequence). V was pared by 3 bases and J by 0 bases, with 1 base of the junction left unmatched. The length of the CDR3 is 15 residues. The chain's CDR3 is CASSIGGGSYNEQFF. The CDR3 nucleotides read TGTGCCAGTAGTATCGGGGGGGGCTCCTACAATGAGCAGTTCTTC.

This clonotype was detected ten times or more. The chain uses TRBV20-1 and TRBJ1-1; no firm D call. The V and J ends lost 6 bases and 6 bases respectively, with 17 bases between them. The CDR3 extends over 13 amino acids. CDR1 DFQATT and CDR2 SNEGSKA come from the germline V gene (reference sequence). CDR3 DNA sequence: TGCAGTGCCCTAAAGCATATGGGCGCTGAAGCTTTCTTT. It codes for CSALKHMGAEAFF.

The sample holds many counts of this clonotype. The V and J genes are TRBV27 and TRBJ2-1, with 8 positions matching TRBD1. This CDR3 region has 16 residues. Germline CDR1 MNHEY, CDR2 SMNVEV (reference sequence). The V segment lost 6 bases and the J segment 2 bases; nucleotides outside the gene matches: 9. The CDR3 region is CASSRDPGQAYNEQFF. CDR3 bases: TGTGCCAGCAGCCGGGACCCGGGACAGGCCTACAATGAGCAGTTCTTC.

The rearrangement links TRBV29-1 to TRBJ1-1; TRBD1 aligns across 7 bases. This CDR3 comprises 13 residues. V shed 4 bases, J shed 1 base, and the junction held 3 bases outside the gene matches. Germline V gives CDR1 SQVTM, CDR2 ANQGSEA. The CDR3 here is CSVGDSSNTEAFF. CDR3 DNA: TGCAGCGTTGGGGACAGCTCGAACACTGAAGCTTTCTTT. The variable domain in full, completed from reference TRBV29-1 and TRBJ1-1, reads SAVISQKPSRDICQRGTSLTIQCQVDSQVTMMFWYRQQPGQSLTLIATANQGSEATYESGFVIDKFPISRPNLTFSTLTVSNMSPEDSSIYLCSVGDSSNTEAFFGQGTRLTVV.

CDR3 bases: TGTGCCAGCAAATCGCGACAGATTAGCAATCAGCCCCAGCATTTT. Translating gives CASKSRQISNQPQHF. J is TRBJ1-5 and V is TRBV6-1, with D possibly being TRBD1 (5 bases). This CDR3 is 15 amino acids long. V was clipped by 7 bases and J by 0 bases, with 13 bases between them. Germline V CDR1 and CDR2: MNHNS, SASEGT.

This clonotype was seen repeatedly, ten times or more. This chain connects TRBV5-1 to TRBJ1-1; unclear D gene. The CDR3 covers 13 residues. V lost 7 bases to trimming and J lost 1 base, with 11 bases between them. Germline-derived CDR1 and CDR2 are SGHRS and YFSETQ. The CDR3 loop reads CASWATRNTEAFF. The DNA for the CDR3 is TGCGCCAGCTGGGCCACCCGGAACACTGAAGCTTTCTTT.

This clonotype was counted ten times or more. V usage is TRBV11-2 and J usage is TRBJ2-3; D gene unclear. With 5 bases removed from V and 2 bases from J, the gap between germline ends came to 17 bases. This CDR3 is 16 amino acids long. Germline assignment: CDR1 SGHAT and CDR2 FQNNGV. For the CDR3, the DNA is TGTGCCAGCAGCACCCGCTTTTTGGGCCTCACAGATACGCAGTATTTT. Translation gives CASSTRFLGLTDTQYF. Together with reference TRBV11-2 and TRBJ2-3, the CDR3 gives the full variable domain: EAGVAQSPRYKIIEKRQSVAFWCNPISGHATLYWYQQILGQGPKLLIQFQNNGVVDDSQLPKDRFSAERLKGVDSTLKIQPAKLEDSAVYLCASSTRFLGLTDTQYFGPGTRLTVL.

The table lists this clonotype with many counts. The chain has TRBV9 and TRBJ2-5; D call uncertain. CDR1 and CDR2 (germline): SGDLS, YYNGEE. This CDR3 region has 15 residues. V was clipped by 0 bases and J by 3 bases, with 12 bases between them. CDR3 sequence (DNA): TGTGCCAGCAGCGTAGAGTCAAGGGTCAAAGAGACCCAGTACTTC. It is translated as CASSVESRVKETQYF.

The V and J genes are TRBV14 and TRBJ2-7, with 9 bases aligning to TRBD1. V lost 4 bases, J lost 0 bases, and 10 bases stayed unmatched. The CDR3 is made up of 17 amino acids. Germline V gene data show CDR1 as SGHDN and CDR2 as FVKESK. The CDR3 coding sequence is TGTGCCAGCAGCCTAACCTACAGGGGGCTCGGCTCCTACGAGCAGTACGTC. This sequence encodes CASSLTYRGLGSYEQYV.

J is TRBJ2-3 and V is TRBV11-2, with D unclear. The ends were cut back, 5 bases at V and 4 bases at J, with 10 bases in the middle. Germline lookup yields CDR1 SGHAT and CDR2 FQNNGV. The CDR3 contains 13 residues. The CDR3 region is CASSQRDADTQYF. In DNA, the CDR3 is TGTGCCAGCAGCCAACGAGACGCAGATACGCAGTATTTT.

At least ten counts were recorded for this clonotype. This rearrangement joins TRBV10-3 to TRBJ2-7, with D perhaps matching TRBD1 (6 bases). Germline assignment: CDR1 ENHRY and CDR2 SYGVKD. Trimming shortened V by 2 bases and J by 3 bases, and 11 bases separated the two germline ends. The CDR3 contains 14 residues. CDR3 region: CAISETGFVYEQYF. The CDR3 DNA reads TGTGCCATCAGTGAGACAGGGTTTGTCTACGAGCAGTACTTC.

This clonotype was counted ten times or more. This chain joins TRBV18 and TRBJ1-2; no firm D call. Deletions cut 5 bases from V and 5 bases from J, with 6 bases between. The germline V gene encodes CDR1 KGHSH and CDR2 LQKENI. This CDR3 comprises 11 residues. DNA for the CDR3: TGTGCCAGCTCATCCGAGTATGGCTACACCTTC. Translation: CASSSEYGYTF. The full variable domain, in which reference TRBV18 and TRBJ1-2 provide the parts outside the CDR3, is NAGVMQNPRHLVRRRGQEARLRCSPMKGHSHVYWYRQLPEEGLKFMVYLQKENIIDESGMPKERFSAEFPKEGPSILRIQQVVRGDSAAYFCASSSEYGYTFGSGTRLTVV.

This clonotype was observed a handful of times. A much larger clone differs from this one at a single base, so this may be a read error. In DNA form, the CDR3 reads TGCGCCGGCAGCTCTTTTAGGGGCTCCTACGAGCAGTACTTC. Protein sequence: CAGSSFRGSYEQYF. The chain recombines TRBV5-1 with TRBJ2-7, with D perhaps matching TRBD1 (5 bases). Germline CDR1 is SGHRS and CDR2 is YFSETQ. The CDR3 has 14 residues. Filled out from reference TRBV5-1 and TRBJ2-7, the complete variable domain reads KAGVTQTPRYLIKTRGQQVTLSCSPISGHRSVSWYQQTPGQGLQFLFEYFSETQRNKGNFPGRFSGRQFSNSRSEMNVSTLELGDSALYLCAGSSFRGSYEQYFGPGTRLTVT.

This clonotype came up many times. The V call is TRBV28, the J call TRBJ2-2; 9 bases align to TRBD2. CDR3 length: 15 amino acids. V dropped 5 bases and J dropped 4; count of bases not matched to a gene: 5. Per germline, CDR1 MDHEN and CDR2 SYDVKM. For the CDR3, the DNA is TGTGCCAGCAGTAGCGGGGGGATGAGCACCGGGGAGCTGTTTTTT. It encodes CASSSGGMSTGELFF. Supplemented by reference TRBV28 and TRBJ2-2, the full variable domain reads DVKVTQSSRYLVKRTGEKVFLECVQDMDHENMFWYRQDPGLGLRLIYFSYDVKMKEKGDIPEGYSVSREKKERFSLILESASTNQTSMYLCASSSGGMSTGELFFGEGSRLTVL.

This clonotype was recorded a few times. The rearrangement links TRBV19 to TRBJ2-5; the match to TRBD2 covers 8 bases. CDR1 is LNHDA, CDR2 SQIVND, per germline (reference sequence). This CDR3 is 16 amino acids long. J lost 0 bases, V lost 5 bases, and 8 bases had no gene match. CDR3 coding DNA: TGTGCCAGTAGTCCCGGACTAGCTACGTACCAAGAGACCCAGTACTTC. This encodes CASSPGLATYQETQYF. Looking up the rest from reference TRBV19 and TRBJ2-5 gives the full variable domain: DGGITQSPKYLFRKEGQNVTLSCEQNLNHDAMYWYRQDPGQGLRLIYYSQIVNDFQKGDIAEGYSVSREKKESFPLTVTSAQKNPTAFYLCASSPGLATYQETQYFGPGTRLLVL.

There are many counts of this clonotype. V is TRBV12-3 or TRBV12-4 and J is TRBJ1-5; TRBD1 is a possible D gene (5 bases). V lost 0 bases and J lost 7, with 10 bases in between. The length of the CDR3 is 14 residues. The CDR3 reads CASSLAQGGQPQHF. CDR3 in DNA: TGTGCCAGCAGTTTAGCCCAGGGCGGCCAGCCCCAGCATTTT.